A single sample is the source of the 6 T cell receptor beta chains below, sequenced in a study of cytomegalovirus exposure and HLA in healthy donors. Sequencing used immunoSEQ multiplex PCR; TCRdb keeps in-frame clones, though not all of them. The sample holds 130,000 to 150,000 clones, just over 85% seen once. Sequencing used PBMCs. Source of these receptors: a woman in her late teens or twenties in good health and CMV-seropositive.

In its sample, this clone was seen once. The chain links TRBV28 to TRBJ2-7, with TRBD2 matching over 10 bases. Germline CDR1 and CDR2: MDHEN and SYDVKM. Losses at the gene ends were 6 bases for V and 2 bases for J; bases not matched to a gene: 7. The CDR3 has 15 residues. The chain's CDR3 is CASRSDSGGTYEQYF. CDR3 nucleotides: TGTGCCAGCAGATCCGATAGCGGGGGGACCTACGAGCAGTACTTC.

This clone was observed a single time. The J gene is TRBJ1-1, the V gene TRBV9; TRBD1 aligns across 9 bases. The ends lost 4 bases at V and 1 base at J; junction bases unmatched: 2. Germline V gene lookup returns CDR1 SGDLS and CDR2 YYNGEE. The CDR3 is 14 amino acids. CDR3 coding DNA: TGTGCCAGCAGCCAGGGACAGGGGAACACTGAAGCTTTCTTT. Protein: CASSQGQGNTEAFF.

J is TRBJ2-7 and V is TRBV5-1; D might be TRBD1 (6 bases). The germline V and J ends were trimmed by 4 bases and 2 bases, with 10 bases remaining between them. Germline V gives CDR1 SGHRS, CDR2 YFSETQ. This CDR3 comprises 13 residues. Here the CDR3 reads CASSGDNTYEQYF. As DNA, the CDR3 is TGCGCCAGCAGCGGGGACAATACCTACGAGCAGTACTTC.

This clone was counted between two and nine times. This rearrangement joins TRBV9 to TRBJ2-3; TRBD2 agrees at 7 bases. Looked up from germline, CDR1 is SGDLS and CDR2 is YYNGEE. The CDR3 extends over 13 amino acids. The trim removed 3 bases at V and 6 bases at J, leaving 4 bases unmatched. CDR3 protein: CASSAQLADTQYF. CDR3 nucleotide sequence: TGTGCCAGCAGCGCCCAACTAGCGGATACGCAGTATTTT.

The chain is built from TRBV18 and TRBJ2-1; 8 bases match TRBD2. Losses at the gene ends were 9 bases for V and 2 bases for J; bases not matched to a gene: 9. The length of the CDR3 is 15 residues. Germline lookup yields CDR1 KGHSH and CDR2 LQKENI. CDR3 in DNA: TGTGCCAGTTTCCCAGCGGGAGTGACCTACAATGAGCAGTTCTTC. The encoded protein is CASFPAGVTYNEQFF.

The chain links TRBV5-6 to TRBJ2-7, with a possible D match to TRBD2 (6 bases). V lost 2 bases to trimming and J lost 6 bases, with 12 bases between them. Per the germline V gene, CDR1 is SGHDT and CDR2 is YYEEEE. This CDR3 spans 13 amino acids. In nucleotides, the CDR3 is TGTGCCAGCAGCTTACTTCTAGCGAGCGAGCAGTACTTC. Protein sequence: CASSLLLASEQYF.